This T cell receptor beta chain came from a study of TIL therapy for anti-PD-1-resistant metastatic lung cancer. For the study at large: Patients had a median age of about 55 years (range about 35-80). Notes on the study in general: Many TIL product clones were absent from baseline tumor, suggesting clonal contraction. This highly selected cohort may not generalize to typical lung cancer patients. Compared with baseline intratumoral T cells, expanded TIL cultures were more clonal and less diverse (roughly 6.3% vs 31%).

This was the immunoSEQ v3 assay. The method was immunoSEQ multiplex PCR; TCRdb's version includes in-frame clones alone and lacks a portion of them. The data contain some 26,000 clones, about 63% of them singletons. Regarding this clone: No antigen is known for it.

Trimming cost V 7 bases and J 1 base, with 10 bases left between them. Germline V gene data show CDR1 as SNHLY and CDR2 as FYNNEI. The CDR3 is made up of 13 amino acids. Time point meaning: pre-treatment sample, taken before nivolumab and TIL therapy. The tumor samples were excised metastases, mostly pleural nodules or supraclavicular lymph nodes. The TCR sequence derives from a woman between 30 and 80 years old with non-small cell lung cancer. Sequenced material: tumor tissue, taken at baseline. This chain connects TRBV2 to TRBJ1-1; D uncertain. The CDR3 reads CASKQLWNTEAFF. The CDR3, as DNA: TGTGCCAGCAAACAGTTATGGAACACTGAAGCTTTCTTT.